A selection of T cell receptor beta chains follows, all from one sample in a study of blood T cell repertoires in COVID-19. TCRdb's copy holds only in-frame clones and misses some; the assay was immunoSEQ multiplex PCR. The sample has about 400,000 clones; around 84% are singletons. Sequenced sample: peripheral blood. All receptors come from a human donor in a cohort sampled during active COVID-19. Both conserved end residues are part of each CDR3. Each record gives: CDR3 protein, CDR3 DNA, clone size, D gene, J gene, V gene. A D gene is named only where the DNA matches it firmly. Size is stated for part of the rows, as once, few or many counts, or as a class when the clone is expanded.

CASSSLQGKQETQYF,TGCGCCAGCAGCTCTCTACAGGGGAAACAAGAGACCCAGTACTTC,.,TRBD1,TRBJ2-5,TRBV5-1
CASSPDLSGSTDTQYF,TGTGCCAGCTCACCAGATCTAAGCGGGAGCACAGATACGCAGTATTTT,.,.,TRBJ2-3,TRBV18
CATSDLGLAGGYEQFF,TGTGCCACCAGTGATCTCGGACTAGCGGGAGGGTACGAGCAGTTCTTC,few,TRBD2,TRBJ2-1,TRBV24-1
CASSQDRRGGTDTQYF,TGTGCCAGCAGCCAAGATCGGCGGGGGGGCACAGATACGCAGTATTTT,.,TRBD2,TRBJ2-3,TRBV3-1/TRBV3-2
CATSIPGVYGYTF,TGTGCCACCAGCATCCCCGGGGTCTATGGCTACACCTTC,.,.,TRBJ1-2,TRBV15
CASSARLGGLAGELFF,TGCGCCAGCAGCGCAAGGTTGGGGGGTCTAGCCGGGGAGCTGTTTTTT,.,.,TRBJ2-2,TRBV5-1
CASSRGANYGYTF,TGTGCCAGCAGTAGAGGAGCTAACTATGGCTACACCTTC,few,.,TRBJ1-2,TRBV6-5
CASSLGTRPQLF,TGTGCCAGCAGTTTAGGGACAAGGCCACAGTTATTC,.,.,TRBJ2-4,TRBV28
CASRTTATNEKLFF,TGTGCCAGCAGGACGACAGCAACTAATGAAAAACTGTTTTTT,.,.,TRBJ1-4,TRBV2
CASSFTGFPEYF,TGTGCCAGCAGTTTTACCGGGTTCCCTGAGTATTTT,.,.,TRBJ2-3,TRBV12-3/TRBV12-4
CASSQGLAGGTSSYNEQFF,TGTGCCAGCAGCCAGGGACTAGCGGGGGGCACGAGCTCCTACAATGAGCAGTTCTTC,.,TRBD2,TRBJ2-1,TRBV4-2
CATSAPGASGANVLTF,TGTGCCACCAGCGCCCCAGGGGCATCTGGGGCCAACGTCCTGACTTTC,once,.,TRBJ2-6,TRBV15
CAWSPPGVSLEQYF,TGTGCCTGGAGTCCCCCGGGGGTTTCTTTGGAGCAGTACTTC,.,.,TRBJ2-7,TRBV30
CSVVDTRLGYTF,TGCAGCGTTGTGGACACCCGTCTAGGCTACACCTTC,.,.,TRBJ1-2,TRBV29-1
CASSEAGVSDTQYF,TGTGCCAGCAGTGAAGCGGGAGTCTCAGATACGCAGTATTTT,.,.,TRBJ2-3,TRBV2
CASSLDRGREKLFF,TGTGCCAGCAGCTTAGACAGGGGGCGTGAAAAACTGTTTTTT,.,TRBD1,TRBJ1-4,TRBV7-2
CSVREETQYF,TGCAGCGTTCGTGAAGAGACCCAGTACTTC,.,.,TRBJ2-5,TRBV29-1
CASSQSVAIRSYEQYF,TGTGCCAGCAGCCAAAGCGTCGCGATTCGCTCCTACGAGCAGTACTTC,once,.,TRBJ2-7,TRBV4-2
CASSFNRLNTEAFF,TGTGCCAGCAGCTTTAACAGGCTGAACACTGAAGCTTTCTTT,.,.,TRBJ1-1,TRBV7-8
CASSAGHTTADTQYF,TGTGCCAGCAGTGCAGGTCACACAACGGCAGATACGCAGTATTTT,.,.,TRBJ2-3,TRBV2
CASSSGQGTGELFF,TGCGCCAGCAGCTCGGGACAGGGCACCGGGGAGCTGTTTTTT,.,TRBD1,TRBJ2-2,TRBV5-1
CASSYGRNTEAFF,TGTGCCAGCAGTTATGGCAGGAACACTGAAGCTTTCTTT,.,.,TRBJ1-1,TRBV6-2/TRBV6-3
CASSAGLAVAETQYF,TGCGCCAGCAGTGCTGGACTAGCGGTGGCAGAGACCCAGTACTTC,few,TRBD2,TRBJ2-5,TRBV10-1
CASSLQGAGNTIYF,TGTGCCAGCAGTCTACAGGGGGCTGGAAACACCATATATTTT,.,TRBD1,TRBJ1-3,TRBV2
CASSGLAETQYF,TGTGCCAGCAGTGGACTAGCGGAGACCCAGTACTTC,.,TRBD2,TRBJ2-5,TRBV2
CASSPRGSYGYTF,TGTGCCAGTAGCCCCAGGGGGTCCTATGGCTACACCTTC,.,TRBD1,TRBJ1-2,TRBV19
CASSLDTGANQPQHF,TGCGCCAGCAGCTTGGATACAGGGGCCAATCAGCCCCAGCATTTT,.,TRBD1,TRBJ1-5,TRBV5-1
CASSIPGRAGGYTF,TGTGCCAGTAGTATCCCGGGCAGGGCTGGCGGCTACACCTTC,.,.,TRBJ1-2,TRBV19
CASTQLGHDNTDTQYF,TGTGCCAGCACTCAGCTAGGTCACGATAACACAGATACGCAGTATTTT,.,.,TRBJ2-3,TRBV27
CASSKLRGATSNYGYTF,TGTGCCAGCAGCAAGCTCAGGGGCGCCACTTCTAACTATGGCTACACCTTC,.,.,TRBJ1-2,TRBV11-2
CASSDGLDYNEQFF,TGTGCCAGCAGTGACGGTCTAGATTACAATGAGCAGTTCTTC,many,.,TRBJ2-1,TRBV6-4
CAFQRLRELFF,TGTGCCTTTCAGCGGCTCAGGGAGCTGTTTTTT,.,.,TRBJ2-2,TRBV30
CASRNIDSPLHF,TGCGCCAGCAGAAATATTGATTCACCCCTCCACTTT,.,.,TRBJ1-6,TRBV5-1
CATSRDYGTEYGYTF,TGTGCCACCAGCAGAGATTACGGGACAGAATATGGCTACACCTTC,.,TRBD1,TRBJ1-2,TRBV15
CASSFGGGNSPLHF,TGTGCCAGCAGTTTCGGGGGAGGCAATTCACCCCTCCACTTT,.,.,TRBJ1-6,TRBV28
CASSLPAGLETQYF,TGTGCCAGCAGCCTCCCCGCGGGACTGGAGACCCAGTACTTC,.,.,TRBJ2-5,TRBV5-5
CASRGTGYPNDGYTF,TGTGCCAGCAGGGGGACAGGGTACCCTAATGATGGCTACACCTTC,.,TRBD1,TRBJ1-2,TRBV25-1
CASSLGGDSNQPQHF,TGTGCCAGCAGTTTAGGAGGGGATAGCAATCAGCCCCAGCATTTT,few,.,TRBJ1-5,TRBV28
CASSPDLQEADTQYF,TGTGCCAGCAGCCCGGACCTCCAGGAGGCAGATACGCAGTATTTT,.,.,TRBJ2-3,TRBV9
CAWRAGLAGGSYEQYF,TGTGCCTGGAGGGCCGGACTAGCGGGAGGATCCTACGAGCAGTACTTC,.,TRBD2,TRBJ2-7,TRBV30
CASSPDRDNEQFF,TGTGCCAGCAGCCCCGACCGGGACAATGAGCAGTTCTTC,.,.,TRBJ2-1,TRBV7-9
CASSPLRLAGGTTDTQYF,TGTGCCAGCAGTCCCCTGAGACTAGCGGGAGGTACCACAGATACGCAGTATTTT,.,TRBD2,TRBJ2-3,TRBV28
CASSLVGGQPQHF,TGTGCCAGCAGCCTTGTGGGGGGACAGCCCCAGCATTTT,.,.,TRBJ1-5,TRBV7-9
CAARGWGNTIYF,TGTGCCGCGAGAGGATGGGGAAACACCATATATTTT,once,.,TRBJ1-3,TRBV12-3/TRBV12-4